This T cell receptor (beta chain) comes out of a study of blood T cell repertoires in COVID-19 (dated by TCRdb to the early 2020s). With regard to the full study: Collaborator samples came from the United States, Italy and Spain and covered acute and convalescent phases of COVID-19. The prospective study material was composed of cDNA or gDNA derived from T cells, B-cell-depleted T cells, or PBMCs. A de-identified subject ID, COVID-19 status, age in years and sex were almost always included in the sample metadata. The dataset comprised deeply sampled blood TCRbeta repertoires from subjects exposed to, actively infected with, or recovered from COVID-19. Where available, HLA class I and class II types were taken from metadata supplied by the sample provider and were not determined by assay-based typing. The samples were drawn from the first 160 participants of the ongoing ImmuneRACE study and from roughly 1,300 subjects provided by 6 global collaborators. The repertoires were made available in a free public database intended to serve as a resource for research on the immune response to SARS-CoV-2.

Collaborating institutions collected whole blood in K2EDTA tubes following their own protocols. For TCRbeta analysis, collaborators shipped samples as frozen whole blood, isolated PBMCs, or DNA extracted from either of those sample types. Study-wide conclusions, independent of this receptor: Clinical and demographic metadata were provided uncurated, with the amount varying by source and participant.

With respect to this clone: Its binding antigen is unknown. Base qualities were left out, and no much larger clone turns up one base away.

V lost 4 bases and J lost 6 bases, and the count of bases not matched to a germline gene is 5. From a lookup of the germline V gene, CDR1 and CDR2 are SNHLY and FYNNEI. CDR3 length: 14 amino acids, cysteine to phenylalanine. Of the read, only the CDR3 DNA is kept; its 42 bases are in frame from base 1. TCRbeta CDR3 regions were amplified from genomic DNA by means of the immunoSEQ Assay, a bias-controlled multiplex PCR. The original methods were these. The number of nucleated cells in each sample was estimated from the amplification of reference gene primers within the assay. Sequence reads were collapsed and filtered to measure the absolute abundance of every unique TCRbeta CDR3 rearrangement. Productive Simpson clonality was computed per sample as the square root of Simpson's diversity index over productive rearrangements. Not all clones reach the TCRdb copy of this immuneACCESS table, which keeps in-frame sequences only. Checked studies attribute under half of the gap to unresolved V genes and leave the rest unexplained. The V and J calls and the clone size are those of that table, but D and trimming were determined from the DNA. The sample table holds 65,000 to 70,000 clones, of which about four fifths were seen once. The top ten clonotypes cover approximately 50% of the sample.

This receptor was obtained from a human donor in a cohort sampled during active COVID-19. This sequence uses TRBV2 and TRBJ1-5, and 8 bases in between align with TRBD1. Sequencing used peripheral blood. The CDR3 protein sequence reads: CASSGQGLGQPQHF. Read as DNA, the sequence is TGTGCCAGCAGTGGACAGGGGCTGGGTCAGCCCCAGCATTTT. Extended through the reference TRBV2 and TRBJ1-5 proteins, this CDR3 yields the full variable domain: EPEVTQTPSHQVTQMGQEVILRCVPISNHLYFYWYRQILGQKVEFLVSFYNNEISEKSEIFDDQFSVERPDGSNFTLKIRSTKLEDSAMYFCASSGQGLGQPQHFGDGTRLSIL.